This is a list of T cell receptor beta chains from one sample in a study of shared clonotypes between healthy human individuals. The assay was immunoSEQ multiplex PCR, and TCRdb's table has in-frame clones only and misses some. The sample yields roughly 570,000 clones, roughly 98% seen once. Sample: naive CD8+ T cells sorted from blood. The receptor set was obtained from a man aged 30-40 years in good health. Both conserved end residues are trimmed from each CDR3. Fields, in order: J gene, D gene, V gene, CDR3 protein. A D gene is named only where the DNA matches it firmly.

J gene: TRBJ2-1
D gene: NA
V gene: TRBV28
CDR3 protein: ASSWGNYNEQF

J gene: TRBJ1-1
D gene: NA
V gene: TRBV28
CDR3 protein: ASSLSPGANTEAF

J gene: TRBJ2-7
D gene: NA
V gene: TRBV10-3
CDR3 protein: AISLSSDEQY

J gene: TRBJ2-3
D gene: TRBD2
V gene: TRBV11-2
CDR3 protein: ASSRGLAVRSDTQY

J gene: TRBJ2-7
D gene: TRBD1
V gene: TRBV27
CDR3 protein: ASSSGQGIYEQY

J gene: TRBJ2-7
D gene: NA
V gene: TRBV27
CDR3 protein: ASKLGLLYDEQY

J gene: TRBJ1-2
D gene: NA
V gene: TRBV6-5
CDR3 protein: ASSSGIYYGYT

J gene: TRBJ2-1
D gene: NA
V gene: TRBV12-2
CDR3 protein: ASRLGVSSLGDEQF

J gene: TRBJ2-3
D gene: NA
V gene: TRBV7-6
CDR3 protein: ASSLVGNTDTQY

J gene: TRBJ1-4
D gene: NA
V gene: TRBV5-6
CDR3 protein: ASSLSAVVNEKLF

J gene: TRBJ1-1
D gene: NA
V gene: TRBV5-8
CDR3 protein: ASSEAF

J gene: TRBJ2-7
D gene: NA
V gene: TRBV4-1
CDR3 protein: ASSQTQGGLIYEQY

J gene: TRBJ1-2
D gene: NA
V gene: TRBV27
CDR3 protein: ASSFVDGDAYGYT

J gene: TRBJ2-7
D gene: NA
V gene: TRBV29-1
CDR3 protein: SVVGGNSYEQY

J gene: TRBJ1-2
D gene: NA
V gene: TRBV29-1
CDR3 protein: SVEDIASRGYT

J gene: TRBJ2-1
D gene: NA
V gene: TRBV9
CDR3 protein: ASSAGAGLLNNEQF

J gene: TRBJ2-1
D gene: NA
V gene: TRBV5-6
CDR3 protein: ASSLAGHSSYNEQF